This T cell receptor beta chain was sequenced for a study of cytomegalovirus exposure and HLA in healthy donors. Study conclusions and caveats: The study assumed roughly uniform donor sequencing depth for presence/absence analyses.

As regards this clone: Its target is unknown.

This CDR3 contains 13 residues. The V and J ends lost 3 bases and 0 bases respectively, with 5 bases between them. The germline CDR1 and CDR2 sequences are MNHEY and SMNVEV (reference sequence). Primers for the PCR totalled 60 Vbeta and 13 Jbeta. Some clones are missing from TCRdb's copy, which holds only in-frame ones; the method was immunoSEQ multiplex PCR. In the table there are about 120,000 clones, roughly 78% of which are singletons. This TCR was sampled from a man aged 25 to 40 in good health and CMV-seronegative. The sequenced material came from PBMCs. This chain connects TRBV27 to TRBJ1-1; D is unclear. The CDR3 loop reads CASSFGMNTEAFF. Written as DNA, the CDR3 is TGTGCCAGCAGTTTTGGCATGAACACTGAAGCTTTCTTT.